This T cell receptor beta chain was captured by sequencing in a study of blood T cell repertoires in COVID-19 (dated by TCRdb to 2020 to 2021). Some background on the complete study: Samples from collaborators originated in the United States, Italy and Spain and spanned both the acute and convalescent phases of COVID-19. The prospective study material was composed of cDNA or gDNA derived from T cells, B-cell-depleted T cells, or PBMCs. The dataset comprised deeply sampled blood TCRbeta repertoires from subjects exposed to, actively infected with, or recovered from COVID-19. A freely available public database, intended as a resource for researchers studying the immune response to SARS-CoV-2, is where the repertoires were released. The samples were drawn from two sources: the first 160 participants of the ongoing ImmuneRACE study, and 1,200 or so subjects contributed by 6 global collaborators. Sample metadata almost always included a de-identified subject ID, COVID-19 status, age in years and sex. Where HLA class I and class II types were available, the types were taken from metadata supplied by the sample provider, not from assay-based typing.

Collaborating institutions collected whole blood in K2EDTA tubes following their own protocols. Collaborator samples were shipped for TCRbeta analysis as frozen whole blood, isolated PBMCs, or DNA extracted from either sample type. TCRbeta CDR3 regions were amplified from genomic DNA using the immunoSEQ Assay, a bias-controlled multiplex PCR. As for the original processing: Within the assay, amplification of reference gene primers was used to estimate how many nucleated cells each sample contained. To quantify the absolute abundance of each unique TCRbeta CDR3 rearrangement, sequence reads were collapsed and filtered. Productive Simpson clonality was computed per sample as the square root of Simpson's diversity index over productive rearrangements. TCRdb carries this immuneACCESS record with in-frame sequences only. Its versions omit some clonotypes, under half of them owing to an unresolved V gene in the studies checked, with the rest unexplained. V and J calls and clone size are given by that table; D and trimming were obtained from the DNA. In all, the sample holds around 150,000 clones, and about four fifths of those were seen once. The ten largest clones add up to almost 8.5% of the sample.

Summary of the overall study and its limitations: The amount of clinical and demographic metadata varied by source and participant and was provided uncurated.

The CDR3, from cysteine to phenylalanine, totals 15 residues. Of all the DNA, just the CDR3 is kept, 45 bases in frame from base 1. Deletion took 2 bases off V and 8 bases off J, with a span of 18 bases between the germline ends. Per the germline V gene, MNHEY is the CDR1 and SVGEGT is the CDR2. Comments on this clone: The clone's antigen remains unknown. The input lacks base qualities; no much larger clone sits a single base away.

The chain links TRBV6-2 or TRBV6-3 with TRBJ1-1, with a tentative D gene TRBD1 over 6 matching bases. Source material: peripheral blood. This receptor was identified in an older woman with active or convalescent COVID-19. CDR3 region: CASSYRIYRDGEAFF. The nucleotide sequence reads as follows: TGTGCCAGCAGTTACCGAATCTACAGGGATGGGGAAGCTTTCTTT.